This T cell receptor (beta chain) was captured by sequencing in a study of regulatory T cells in long-lasting Graves disease. Study results and limitations: Relative to new patients (roughly 980), persistent patients exhibited greater sharing of public clonotypes (about 2,700). Persistent disease was associated with favored TRBV28 usage and with favored use of TRBJ1-2 and TRBJ2-5.

Germline assignment: CDR1 SEHNR and CDR2 FQNEAQ (reference sequence). Between the trimmed V and J ends, which lost 5 bases and 0 bases, there was a span of 17 bases. The CDR3 covers 18 residues. Assembly of TCR beta libraries relied on iRepertoire HTBI primers together with Arm-PCR of CDR3 regions. Methods used by the authors: Gene usage covered approximately 65 TRBV and 14 TRBJ segments. MiXCR, run by TCRdb on the multiplex PCR reads, gives a single entry per CDR3 protein. TCRdb, not the original authors, processed these V and J calls. This sample has a few hundred thousand distinct CDR3 sequences, with 20% to 25% found just once. Only a few counts were recorded for this clonotype. What it recognizes is unknown. Time point denoted: persistent/refractory GD, antithyroid drugs over 5 years with positive TRAb. The TCR library was prepared using RNA isolated from PBMCs. Patients hailed from an endocrinology department in Xi'an, China.

The material sequenced was peripheral blood mononuclear cells (PBMCs), taken when the disease was refractory, from a patient treated with antithyroid drugs. The clonotype originates from a female donor with Graves disease. The chain carries TRBV7-9 and TRBJ2-6, with D perhaps TRBD1 or TRBD2 (5 bases each). The CDR3 is CASSPRGPGPSGANVLTF. The CDR3 DNA sequence: TGTGCCAGCAGCCCCCGGGGCCCAGGGCCCTCTGGGGCCAACGTCCTGACTTTC.